This TCR beta chain emerged from a study of blood T cells in healthy people across ages (dated by TCRdb to the mid-2010s). Study-wide context: In model experiments, template switching captured roughly one uniquely barcoded TCR beta cDNA molecule for every two T cells. Using deep sequencing normalized with unique cDNA molecular identifiers, the study measured how TCR beta repertoire diversity changes with age. Using the same blood draw, the study looked at two additional independent replicas of 1 million unique cDNA reads for two donors, one aged 18 to 29 and the other aged 80 or older. The donors were split into four age groups: young (average about 15 years), middle-aged (39), aged (roughly 68) and long-lived (approximately 80). To avoid experimental bias, donors of different ages were spread randomly across the sequencing lanes. The investigation overall reported the following: The long-lived group showed more naive CD4+ T cells, fewer expanded clones and increased TCR diversity than the aged group, suggesting age selection. There was a strong correlation between observed TCR beta diversity and the percentage of naive T cells measured by flow cytometry. Since profiling was done on bulk unsorted PBMCs, naive and antigen-experienced compartments could not be conclusively compared. Donor CMV infection status was unknown, potentially confounding age-related changes in expanded clonotypes. Total diversity estimates from one million sequenced T cells were considered lower bounds and underestimates. As age increased, observed TCR beta diversity per million T cells dropped in a roughly linear way, and a significant reduction was already evident by age about 40.

Systemically healthy Caucasian individuals from Russia, 39 in total and aged 6 to 90 years, were included as donors. Each donor gave 8 to 10 milliliters of peripheral blood, collected into EDTA-treated Vacutainer tubes. Ficoll-Paque density-gradient centrifugation was used to isolate PBMCs, with at least 6 million per sample. Trizol reagent was used to extract total RNA from PBMCs, with at least 5.5 micrograms per sample. Naive CD45RAhigh/CD27high T cell percentages were measured by flow cytometry on a PBMC aliquot from every donor. The library was made by 5' RACE. Instrument on record: Illumina HiSeq 2500. The second PCR ran for roughly 7 to 11 cycles and used a J-beta primer mix along with a sample-barcoded 5' primer. Each TCR beta cDNA molecule received a unique molecular identifier from a template-switch 5' adaptor carrying 12 random nucleotides. At least 3 million CDR3-containing paired-end reads were obtained from each sample. First-strand cDNA was synthesized from all RNA with the Mint cDNA synthesis kit, primed by a TRBC-specific oligonucleotide. Following uracil-DNA glycosylase treatment, a first 18-cycle PCR with universal primers M1SS and BC2_uni_R was performed on all cDNA. In the authors' own workflow: Normalization of each sample was performed by random selection of 1 million high-quality reads, each carrying a distinct molecular identifier. Instead of being binned into consensus sequences, reads with shared molecular identifiers were discarded. MiTCR, set to a Q25 quality threshold and the strictest error-elimination algorithm, was used for CDR3 identification, clonotype clustering and error correction. A nonparametric unseen species model with Euler transformation was used to estimate lower-bound total TCR beta diversity. The raw public reads went through TCRdb reprocessing: fastp at Q25, MiXCR clone calling, in-frame beta chains kept. Here each entry gathers all rows of one CDR3 protein and keeps the most common genes and DNA. TCRdb assigned the V and J calls; the authors' analysis was not used. For this sample the table gives about 1,500,000 distinct CDR3 sequences, of which around 39% were detected only once. The ten most abundant clones make up approximately 7.9% of the sample.

About this clonotype itself: The antigen this receptor binds is unknown. Nothing much larger sits one base from this clone, and base qualities are not available.

Sequenced: blood. The TCR was taken from a woman aged 18-29 years in good health.

The CDR3 here reads CASSFGPLELIEQFF. The DNA is as follows: TGTGCCAGCAGTTTTGGGCCGCTTGAGCTAATAGAGCAGTTCTTC. Rearrangement joined TRBV12-3 or TRBV12-4 to TRBJ2-1, with the identity of the D gene unclear. The CDR3, from cysteine to phenylalanine, totals 15 residues. Just CDR3 DNA is preserved here, 45 bases in frame from base 1. V gives up 3 bases and J gives up 10 bases, and the segment between their germline ends measures 19 bases.